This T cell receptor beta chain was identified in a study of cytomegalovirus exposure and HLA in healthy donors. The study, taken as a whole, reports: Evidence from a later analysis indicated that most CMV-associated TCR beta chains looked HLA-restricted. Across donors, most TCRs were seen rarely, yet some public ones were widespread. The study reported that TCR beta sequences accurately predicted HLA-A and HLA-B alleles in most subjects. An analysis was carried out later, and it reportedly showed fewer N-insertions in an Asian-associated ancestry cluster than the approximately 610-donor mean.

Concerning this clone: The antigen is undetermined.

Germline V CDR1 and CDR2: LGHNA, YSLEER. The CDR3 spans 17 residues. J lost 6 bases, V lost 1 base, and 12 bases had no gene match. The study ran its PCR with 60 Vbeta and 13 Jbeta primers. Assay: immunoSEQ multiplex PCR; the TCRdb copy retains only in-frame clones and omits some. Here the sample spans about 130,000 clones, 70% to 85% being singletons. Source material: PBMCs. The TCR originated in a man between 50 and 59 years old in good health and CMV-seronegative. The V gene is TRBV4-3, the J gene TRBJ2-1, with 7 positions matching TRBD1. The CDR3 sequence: CASSQVRGQMFFNEQFF. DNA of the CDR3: TGCGCCAGCAGCCAAGTTCGGGGACAGATGTTTTTCAATGAGCAGTTCTTC.